This TCR beta chain was found in a study of glioma-infiltrating T cells. Details on this clonotype: Antigen unknown.

Study-wide findings and caveats: Only very few CDR3 sequences appeared in both tissue and blood. Above-expected tissue-blood divergence occurred in all gliomas, most in low-grade ones.

Amplification of TCR alpha and beta CDR3 regions from RNA used iRepertoire nested multiplex PCR. One-step reverse transcription and amplification started from approximately 100-400 ng of tissue mRNA or PBMC total RNA. TCRdb used MiXCR to reprocess the multiplex PCR reads, holding one entry per CDR3 protein. The sample yields around 99,000 distinct CDR3 sequences, approximately 26% seen once. The CDR3 covers 14 residues. Trimming removed 6 bases from V and 0 bases from J, with 10 bases in between. CDR1 SGDLS and CDR2 YYNGEE come from the germline V gene. V usage is TRBV9 and J usage is TRBJ2-1; D call uncertain. The source is a human donor with low-grade glioma or glioblastoma, undergoing nonglioma brain surgery, or in good health (not recorded which). The sequencing input was glioma tissue, nonneoplastic brain tissue, or PBMCs (not recorded which). The CDR3: CASNNPGSYNEQFF. CDR3 nucleotides: TGTGCCAGCAATAATCCCGGCTCCTACAATGAGCAGTTCTTC.